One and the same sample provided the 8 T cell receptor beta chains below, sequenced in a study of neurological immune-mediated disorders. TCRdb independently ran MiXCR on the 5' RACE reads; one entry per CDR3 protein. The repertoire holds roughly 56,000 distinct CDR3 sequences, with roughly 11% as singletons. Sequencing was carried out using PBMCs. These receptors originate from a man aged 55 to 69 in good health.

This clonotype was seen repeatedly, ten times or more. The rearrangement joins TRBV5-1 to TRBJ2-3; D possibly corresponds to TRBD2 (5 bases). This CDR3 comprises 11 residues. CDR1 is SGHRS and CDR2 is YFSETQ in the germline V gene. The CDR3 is CASRGTDTQYF. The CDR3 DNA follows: TGCGCTTCTCGAGGGACAGATACGCAGTATTTT.

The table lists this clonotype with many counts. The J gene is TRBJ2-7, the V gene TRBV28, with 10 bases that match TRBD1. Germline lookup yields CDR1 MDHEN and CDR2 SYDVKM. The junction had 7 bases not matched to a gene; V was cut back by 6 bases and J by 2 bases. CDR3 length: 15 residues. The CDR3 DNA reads TGTGCCAGCAGCACCCGGGACAGGGGCGCCTACGAGCAGTACTTC. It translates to CASSTRDRGAYEQYF.

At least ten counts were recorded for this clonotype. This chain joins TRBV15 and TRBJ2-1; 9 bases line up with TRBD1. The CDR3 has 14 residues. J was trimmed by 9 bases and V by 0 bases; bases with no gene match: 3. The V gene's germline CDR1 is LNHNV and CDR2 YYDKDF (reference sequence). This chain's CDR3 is CATSREGQGAEQFF. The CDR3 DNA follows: TGTGCCACCAGCAGAGAGGGACAGGGTGCTGAGCAGTTCTTC.

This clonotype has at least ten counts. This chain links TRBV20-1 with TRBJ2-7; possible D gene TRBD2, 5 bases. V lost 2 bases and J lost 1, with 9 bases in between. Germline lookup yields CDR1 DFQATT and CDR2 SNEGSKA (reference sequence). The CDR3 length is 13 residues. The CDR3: CSARSGSSYEQYF. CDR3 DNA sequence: TGCAGTGCTAGATCGGGGTCGTCCTACGAGCAGTACTTC.

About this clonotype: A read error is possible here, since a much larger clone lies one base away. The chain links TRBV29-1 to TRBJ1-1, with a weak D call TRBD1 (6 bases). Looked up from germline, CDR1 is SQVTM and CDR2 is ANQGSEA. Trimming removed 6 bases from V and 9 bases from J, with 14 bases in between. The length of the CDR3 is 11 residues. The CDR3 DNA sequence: TGCAGCGTGAAGGACAGCAATAAAGCTTTCTTT. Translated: CSVKDSNKAFF.

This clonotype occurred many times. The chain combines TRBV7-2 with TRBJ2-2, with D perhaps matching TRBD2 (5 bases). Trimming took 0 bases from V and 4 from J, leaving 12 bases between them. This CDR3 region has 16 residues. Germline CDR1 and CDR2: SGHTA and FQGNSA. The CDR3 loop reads CASSLATGMVTGELFF. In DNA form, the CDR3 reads TGTGCCAGCAGCTTAGCGACGGGGATGGTCACCGGGGAGCTGTTTTTT. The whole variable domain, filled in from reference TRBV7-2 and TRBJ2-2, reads GAGVSQSPSNKVTEKGKDVELRCDPISGHTALYWYRQSLGQGLEFLIYFQGNSAPDKSGLPSDRFSAERTGGSVSTLTIQRTQQEDSAVYLCASSLATGMVTGELFFGEGSRLTVL.

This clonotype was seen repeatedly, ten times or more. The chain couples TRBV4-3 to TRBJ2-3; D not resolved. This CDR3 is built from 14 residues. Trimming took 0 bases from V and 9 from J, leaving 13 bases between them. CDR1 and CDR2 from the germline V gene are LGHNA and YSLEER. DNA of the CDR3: TGCGCCAGCAGCCAAGAACCCTACACATCGACGCAGTATTTT. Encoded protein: CASSQEPYTSTQYF.

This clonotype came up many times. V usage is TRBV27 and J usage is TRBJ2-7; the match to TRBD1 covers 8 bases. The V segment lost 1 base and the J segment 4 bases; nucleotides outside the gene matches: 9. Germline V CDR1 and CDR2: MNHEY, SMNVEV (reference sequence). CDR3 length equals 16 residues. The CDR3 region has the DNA TGTGCCAGCAGTTTATGGACTGGACAGGGATTATACGAGCAGTACTTC. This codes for CASSLWTGQGLYEQYF.